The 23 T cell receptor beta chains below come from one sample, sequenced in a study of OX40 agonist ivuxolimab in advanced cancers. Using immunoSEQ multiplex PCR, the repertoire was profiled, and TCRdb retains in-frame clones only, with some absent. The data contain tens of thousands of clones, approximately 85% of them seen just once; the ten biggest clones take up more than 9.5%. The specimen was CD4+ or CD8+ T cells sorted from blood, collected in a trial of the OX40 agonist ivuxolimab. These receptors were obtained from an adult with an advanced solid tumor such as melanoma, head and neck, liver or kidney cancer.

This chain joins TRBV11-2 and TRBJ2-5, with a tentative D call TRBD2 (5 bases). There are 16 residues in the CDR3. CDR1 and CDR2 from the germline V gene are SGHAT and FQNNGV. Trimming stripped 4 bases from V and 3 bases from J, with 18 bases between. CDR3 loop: CASSSPLRGREETQYF. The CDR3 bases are TGTGCCAGCAGCTCTCCCCTAAGAGGGAGAGAAGAGACCCAGTACTTC.

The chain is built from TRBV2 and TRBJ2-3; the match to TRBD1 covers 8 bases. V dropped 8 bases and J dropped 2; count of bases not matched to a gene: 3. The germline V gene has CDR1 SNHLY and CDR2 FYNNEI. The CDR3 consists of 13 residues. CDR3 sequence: CASQGANTDTQYF. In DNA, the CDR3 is TGTGCCAGCCAGGGGGCTAACACAGATACGCAGTATTTT. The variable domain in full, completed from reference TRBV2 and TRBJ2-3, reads EPEVTQTPSHQVTQMGQEVILRCVPISNHLYFYWYRQILGQKVEFLVSFYNNEISEKSEIFDDQFSVERPDGSNFTLKIRSTKLEDSAMYFCASQGANTDTQYFGPGTRLTVL.

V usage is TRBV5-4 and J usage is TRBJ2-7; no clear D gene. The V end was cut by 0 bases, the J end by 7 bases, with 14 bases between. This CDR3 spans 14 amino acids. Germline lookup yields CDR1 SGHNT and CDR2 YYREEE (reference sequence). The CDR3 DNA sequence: TGTGCCAGCAGCTTGGGGCCCACAAGTGGGGAGCAGTACTTC. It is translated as CASSLGPTSGEQYF.

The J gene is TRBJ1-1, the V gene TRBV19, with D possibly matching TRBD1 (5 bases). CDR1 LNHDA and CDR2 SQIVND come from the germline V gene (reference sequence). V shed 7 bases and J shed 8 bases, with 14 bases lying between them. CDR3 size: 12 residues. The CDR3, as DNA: TGTGCCAGTACGACGGATAACAGGGAAGCTTTCTTT. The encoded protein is CASTTDNREAFF.

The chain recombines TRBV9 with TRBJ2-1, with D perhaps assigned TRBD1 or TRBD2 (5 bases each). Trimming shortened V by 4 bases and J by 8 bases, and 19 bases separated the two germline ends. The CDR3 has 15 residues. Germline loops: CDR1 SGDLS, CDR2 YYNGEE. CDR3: CASSFPGTGGDEQFF. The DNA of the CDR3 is TGTGCCAGCAGCTTTCCCGGGACCGGTGGCGATGAGCAGTTCTTC.

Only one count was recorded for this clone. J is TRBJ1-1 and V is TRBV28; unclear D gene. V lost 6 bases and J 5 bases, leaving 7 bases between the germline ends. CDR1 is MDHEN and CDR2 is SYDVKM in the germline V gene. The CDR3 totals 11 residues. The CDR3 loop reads CASSLDTEAFF. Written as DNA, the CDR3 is TGTGCCAGCAGCCTAGATACTGAAGCTTTCTTT.

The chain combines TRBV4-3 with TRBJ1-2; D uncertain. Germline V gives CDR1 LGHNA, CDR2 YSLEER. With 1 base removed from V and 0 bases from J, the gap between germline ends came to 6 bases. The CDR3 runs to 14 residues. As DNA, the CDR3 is TGCGCCAGCAGCCAAGTGCAGGCTAACTATGGCTACACCTTC. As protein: CASSQVQANYGYTF.

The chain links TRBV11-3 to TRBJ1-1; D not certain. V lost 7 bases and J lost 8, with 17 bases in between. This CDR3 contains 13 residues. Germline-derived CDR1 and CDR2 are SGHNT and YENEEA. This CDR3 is CASTLARNLEAFF. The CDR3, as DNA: TGTGCCAGCACCTTGGCCAGGAATTTAGAAGCTTTCTTT.

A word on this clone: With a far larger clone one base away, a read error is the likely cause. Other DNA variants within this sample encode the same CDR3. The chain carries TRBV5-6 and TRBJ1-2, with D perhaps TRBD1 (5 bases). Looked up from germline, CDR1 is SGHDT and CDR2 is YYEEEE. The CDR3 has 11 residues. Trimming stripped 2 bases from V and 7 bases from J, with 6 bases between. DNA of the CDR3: TGTGCCAGCAGCTTAGGGGTTGGCTACACCTTC. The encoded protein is CASSLGVGYTF.

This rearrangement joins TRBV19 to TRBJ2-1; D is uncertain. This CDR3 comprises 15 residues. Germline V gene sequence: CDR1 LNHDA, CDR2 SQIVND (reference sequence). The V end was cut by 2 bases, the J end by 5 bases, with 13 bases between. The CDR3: CASSISQNINNEQFF. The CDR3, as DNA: TGTGCCAGTAGTATAAGTCAGAATATAAACAATGAGCAGTTCTTC.

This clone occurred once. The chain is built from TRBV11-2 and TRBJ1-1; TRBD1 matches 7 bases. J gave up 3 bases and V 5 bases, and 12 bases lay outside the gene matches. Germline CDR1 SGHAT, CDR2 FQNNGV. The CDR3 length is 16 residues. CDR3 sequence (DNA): TGTGCCAGCAGCACTCCTGGACAGGCTTGGGACACTGAAGCTTTCTTT. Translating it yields CASSTPGQAWDTEAFF.

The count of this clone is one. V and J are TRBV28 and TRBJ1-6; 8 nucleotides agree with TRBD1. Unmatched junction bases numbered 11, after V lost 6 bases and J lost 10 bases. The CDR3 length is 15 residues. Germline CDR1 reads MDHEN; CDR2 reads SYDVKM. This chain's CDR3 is CASRIYGQGHSPLHF. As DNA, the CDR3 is TGTGCCAGCAGAATATACGGACAGGGCCACTCACCCCTCCACTTT.

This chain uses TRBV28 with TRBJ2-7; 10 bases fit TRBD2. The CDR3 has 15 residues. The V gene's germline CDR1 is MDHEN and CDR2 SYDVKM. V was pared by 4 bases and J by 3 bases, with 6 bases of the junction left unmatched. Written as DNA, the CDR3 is TGTGCCAGCAGTTCGGAAGCGGGAGGGCACTACGAGCAGTACTTC. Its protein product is CASSSEAGGHYEQYF.

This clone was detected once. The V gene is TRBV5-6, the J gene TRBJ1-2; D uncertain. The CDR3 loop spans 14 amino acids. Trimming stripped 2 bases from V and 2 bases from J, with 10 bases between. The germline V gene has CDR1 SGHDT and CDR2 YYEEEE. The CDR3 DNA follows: TGTGCCAGCAGCTTCTGGGAGTCGAACTATGGCTACACCTTC. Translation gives CASSFWESNYGYTF.

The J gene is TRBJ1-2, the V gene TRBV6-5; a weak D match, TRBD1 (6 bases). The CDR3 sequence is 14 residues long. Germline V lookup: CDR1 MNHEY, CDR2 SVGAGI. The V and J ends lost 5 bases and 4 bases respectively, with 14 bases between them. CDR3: CASSPGRGGYGYTF. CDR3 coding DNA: TGTGCCAGCAGTCCCGGCAGGGGTGGCTATGGCTACACCTTC.

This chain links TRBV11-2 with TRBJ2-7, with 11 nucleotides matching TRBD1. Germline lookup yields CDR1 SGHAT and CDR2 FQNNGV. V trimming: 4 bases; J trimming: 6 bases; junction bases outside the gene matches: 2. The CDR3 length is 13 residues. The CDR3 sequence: CASSSGTGGEQYF. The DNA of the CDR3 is TGTGCCAGCAGCTCCGGGACAGGGGGCGAGCAGTACTTC.

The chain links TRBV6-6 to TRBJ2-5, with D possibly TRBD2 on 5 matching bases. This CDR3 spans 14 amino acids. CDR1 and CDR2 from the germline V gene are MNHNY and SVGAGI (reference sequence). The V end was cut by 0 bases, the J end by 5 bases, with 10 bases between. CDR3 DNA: TGTGCCAGCAGTTACTCCCCGGGAATGGAGACCCAGTACTTC. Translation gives CASSYSPGMETQYF.

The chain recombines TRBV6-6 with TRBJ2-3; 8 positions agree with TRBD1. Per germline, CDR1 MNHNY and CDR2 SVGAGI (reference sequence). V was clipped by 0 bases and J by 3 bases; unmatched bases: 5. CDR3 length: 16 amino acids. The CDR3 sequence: CASSYSVYRGTDTQYF. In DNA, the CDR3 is TGTGCCAGCAGTTACTCCGTATACAGGGGGACAGATACGCAGTATTTT.

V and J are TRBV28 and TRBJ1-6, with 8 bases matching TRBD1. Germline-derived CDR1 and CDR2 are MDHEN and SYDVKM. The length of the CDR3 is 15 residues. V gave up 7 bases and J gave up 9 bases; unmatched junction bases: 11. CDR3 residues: CASIPQGARSSPLHF. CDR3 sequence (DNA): TGTGCCAGCATTCCGCAGGGGGCGCGTAGTTCACCCCTCCACTTT.

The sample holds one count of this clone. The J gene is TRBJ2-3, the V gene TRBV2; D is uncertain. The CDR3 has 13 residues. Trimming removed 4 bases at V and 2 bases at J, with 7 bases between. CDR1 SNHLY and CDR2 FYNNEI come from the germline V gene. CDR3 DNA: TGTGCCAGCAGTGGTTGGGACACAGATACGCAGTATTTT. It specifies CASSGWDTDTQYF.

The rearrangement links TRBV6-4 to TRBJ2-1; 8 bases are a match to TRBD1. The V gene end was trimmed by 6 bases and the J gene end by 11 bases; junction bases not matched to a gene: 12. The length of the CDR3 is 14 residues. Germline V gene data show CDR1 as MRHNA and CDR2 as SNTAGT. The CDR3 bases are TGTGCCAGCAGAGCGTGGACAGGGAATTCTCAGCAGTTCTTC. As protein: CASRAWTGNSQQFF.

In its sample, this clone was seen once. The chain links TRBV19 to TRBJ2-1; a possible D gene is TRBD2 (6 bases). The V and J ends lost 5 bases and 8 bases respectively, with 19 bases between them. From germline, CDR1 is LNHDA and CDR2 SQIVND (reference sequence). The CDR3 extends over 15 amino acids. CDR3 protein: CASSSIEGLSYEQFF. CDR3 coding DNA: TGTGCCAGTAGTTCAATAGAGGGACTCAGCTATGAGCAGTTCTTC.

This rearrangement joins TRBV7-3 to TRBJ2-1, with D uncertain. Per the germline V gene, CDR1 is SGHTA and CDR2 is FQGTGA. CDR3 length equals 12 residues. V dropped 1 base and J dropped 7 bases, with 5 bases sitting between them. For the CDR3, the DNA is TGTGCCAGCAGCTTAAACGGGAATGAGCAGTTCTTC. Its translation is CASSLNGNEQFF.